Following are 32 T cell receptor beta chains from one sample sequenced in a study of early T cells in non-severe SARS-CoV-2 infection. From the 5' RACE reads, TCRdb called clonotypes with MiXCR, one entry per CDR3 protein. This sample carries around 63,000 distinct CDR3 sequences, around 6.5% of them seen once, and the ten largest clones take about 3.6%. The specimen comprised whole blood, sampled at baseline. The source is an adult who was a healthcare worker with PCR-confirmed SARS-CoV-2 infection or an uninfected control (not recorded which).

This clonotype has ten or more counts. CDR3 residues: CAIKAGGNTIYF. CDR3 DNA: TGTGCCATCAAGGCGGGGGGAAACACCATATATTTT. V usage is TRBV10-3 and J usage is TRBJ1-3; no firm D call. This CDR3 region has 12 residues. Trimming left V 7 bases short and J 4 bases short, with 8 bases between. Germline V gives CDR1 ENHRY, CDR2 SYGVKD.

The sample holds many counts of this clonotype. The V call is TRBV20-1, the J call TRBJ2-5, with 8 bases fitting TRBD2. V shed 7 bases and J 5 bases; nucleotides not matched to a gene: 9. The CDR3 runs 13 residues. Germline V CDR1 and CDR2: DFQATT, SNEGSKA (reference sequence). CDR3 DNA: TGCAGTGGTAACAGCGGGAGTGGGGAGACCCAGTACTTC. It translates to CSGNSGSGETQYF.

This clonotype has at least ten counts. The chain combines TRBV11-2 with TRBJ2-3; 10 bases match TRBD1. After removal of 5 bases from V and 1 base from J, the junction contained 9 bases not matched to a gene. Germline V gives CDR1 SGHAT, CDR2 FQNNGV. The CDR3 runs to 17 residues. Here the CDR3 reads CASSQRTGTGGTDTQYF. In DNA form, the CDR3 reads TGTGCCAGCAGCCAAAGAACCGGGACAGGGGGCACAGATACGCAGTATTTT.

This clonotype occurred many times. The CDR3 spells CASSFWKNSYNEQFF. The CDR3 region has the DNA TGTGCCAGCAGTTTCTGGAAGAACTCCTACAATGAGCAGTTCTTC. This chain connects TRBV28 to TRBJ2-1; D is unclear. This CDR3 has 15 residues. The germline V gene has CDR1 MDHEN and CDR2 SYDVKM. The ends were cut back, 3 bases at V and 0 bases at J, with 9 bases in the middle.

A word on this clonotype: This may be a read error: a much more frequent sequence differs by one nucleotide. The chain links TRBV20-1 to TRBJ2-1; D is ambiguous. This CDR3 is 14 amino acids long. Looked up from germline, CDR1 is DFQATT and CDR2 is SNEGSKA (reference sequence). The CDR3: CSATDESSCNEQFF. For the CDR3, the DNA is TGCAGTGCCACCGACGAGAGCTCCTGCAATGAGCAGTTCTTC.

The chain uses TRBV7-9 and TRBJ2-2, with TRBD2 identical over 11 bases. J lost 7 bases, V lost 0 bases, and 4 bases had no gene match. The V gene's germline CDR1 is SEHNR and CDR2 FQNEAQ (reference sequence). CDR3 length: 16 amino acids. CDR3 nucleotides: TGTGCCAGCAGCTTAGCACTAGCGGGAGTGATCGGGGAGCTGTTTTTT. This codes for CASSLALAGVIGELFF.

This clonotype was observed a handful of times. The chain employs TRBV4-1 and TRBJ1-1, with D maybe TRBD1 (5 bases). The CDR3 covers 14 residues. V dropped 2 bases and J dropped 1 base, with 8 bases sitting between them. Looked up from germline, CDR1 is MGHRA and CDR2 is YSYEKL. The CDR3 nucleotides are TGCGCCAGCAGCCAAAGGGACTCGAACACTGAAGCTTTCTTT. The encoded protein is CASSQRDSNTEAFF.

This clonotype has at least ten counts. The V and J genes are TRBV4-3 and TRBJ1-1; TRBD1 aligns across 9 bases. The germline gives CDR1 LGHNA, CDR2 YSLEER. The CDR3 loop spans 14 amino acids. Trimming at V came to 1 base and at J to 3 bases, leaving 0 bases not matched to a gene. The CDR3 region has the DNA TGCGCCAGCAGCCAAGGGGACAGGGACACTGAAGCTTTCTTT. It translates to CASSQGDRDTEAFF.

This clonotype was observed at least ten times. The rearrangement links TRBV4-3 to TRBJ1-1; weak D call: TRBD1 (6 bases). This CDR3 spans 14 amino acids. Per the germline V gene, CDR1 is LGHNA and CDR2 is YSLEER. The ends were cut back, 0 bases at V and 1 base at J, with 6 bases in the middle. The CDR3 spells CASSQDRGNTEAFF. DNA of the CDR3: TGCGCCAGCAGCCAAGACAGGGGGAACACTGAAGCTTTCTTT.

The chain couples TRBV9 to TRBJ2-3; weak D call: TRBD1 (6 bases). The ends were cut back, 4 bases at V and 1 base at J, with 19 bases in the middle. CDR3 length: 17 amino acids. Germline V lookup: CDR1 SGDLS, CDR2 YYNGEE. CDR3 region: CASSPRGSYIRTDTQYF. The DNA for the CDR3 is TGTGCCAGCAGCCCCAGGGGATCATATATACGCACAGATACGCAGTATTTT.

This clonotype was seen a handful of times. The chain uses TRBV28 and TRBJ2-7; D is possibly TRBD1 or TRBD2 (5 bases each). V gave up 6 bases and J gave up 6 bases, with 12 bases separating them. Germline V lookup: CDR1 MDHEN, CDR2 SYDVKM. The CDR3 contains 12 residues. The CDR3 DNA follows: TGTGCCAGCAGACTTCCTGGGGGCGAGCAGTACTTC. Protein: CASRLPGGEQYF.

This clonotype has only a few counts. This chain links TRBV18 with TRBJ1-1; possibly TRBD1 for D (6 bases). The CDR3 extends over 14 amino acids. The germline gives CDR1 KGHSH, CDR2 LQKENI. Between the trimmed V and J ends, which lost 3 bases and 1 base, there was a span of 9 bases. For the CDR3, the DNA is TGTGCCAGCTCACCTCTGGACAGGAACACTGAAGCTTTCTTT. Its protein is CASSPLDRNTEAFF. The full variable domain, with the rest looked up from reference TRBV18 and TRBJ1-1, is NAGVMQNPRHLVRRRGQEARLRCSPMKGHSHVYWYRQLPEEGLKFMVYLQKENIIDESGMPKERFSAEFPKEGPSILRIQQVVRGDSAAYFCASSPLDRNTEAFFGQGTRLTVV.

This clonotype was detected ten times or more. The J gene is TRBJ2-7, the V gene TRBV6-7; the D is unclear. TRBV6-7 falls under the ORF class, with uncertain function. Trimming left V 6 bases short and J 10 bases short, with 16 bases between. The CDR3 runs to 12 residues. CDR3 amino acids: CASSRRPAPQYF. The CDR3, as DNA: TGTGCCAGCAGCAGAAGACCTGCCCCCCAGTACTTC.

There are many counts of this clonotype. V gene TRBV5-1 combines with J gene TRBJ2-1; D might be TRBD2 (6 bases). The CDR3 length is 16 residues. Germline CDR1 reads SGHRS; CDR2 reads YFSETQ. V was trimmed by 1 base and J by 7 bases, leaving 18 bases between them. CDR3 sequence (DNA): TGCGCCAGCAGCTTGACCATCCCTAGCGCAAGAAATGAGCAGTTCTTC. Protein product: CASSLTIPSARNEQFF.

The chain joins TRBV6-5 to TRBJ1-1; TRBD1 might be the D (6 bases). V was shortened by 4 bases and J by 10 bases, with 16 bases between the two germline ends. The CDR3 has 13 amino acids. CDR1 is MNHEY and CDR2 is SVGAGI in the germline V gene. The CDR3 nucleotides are TGTGCCAGCAGTTCCCTGGACAGATTAACAGCTTTCTTT. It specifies CASSSLDRLTAFF.

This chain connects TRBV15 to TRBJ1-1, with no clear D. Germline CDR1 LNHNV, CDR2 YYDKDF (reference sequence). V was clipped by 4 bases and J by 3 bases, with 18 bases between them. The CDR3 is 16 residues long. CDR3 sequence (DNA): TGTGCCACCAGCACCGGTACTCTCGGGGAGGACACTGAAGCTTTCTTT. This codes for CATSTGTLGEDTEAFF.

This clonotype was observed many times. The CDR3, as DNA: TGTGCCAGCAGCTTTGGGACTACCTACACCGGGGAGCTGTTTTTT. It encodes CASSFGTTYTGELFF. The chain recombines TRBV11-2 with TRBJ2-2, with TRBD2 matching 7 bases. Trimming removed 3 bases from V and 3 bases from J; junction bases left unmatched: 4. This CDR3 contains 15 residues. CDR1 is SGHAT and CDR2 is FQNNGV in the germline V gene. Full variable domain (outside the CDR3, taken from reference TRBV11-2 and TRBJ2-2): EAGVAQSPRYKIIEKRQSVAFWCNPISGHATLYWYQQILGQGPKLLIQFQNNGVVDDSQLPKDRFSAERLKGVDSTLKIQPAKLEDSAVYLCASSFGTTYTGELFFGEGSRLTVL.

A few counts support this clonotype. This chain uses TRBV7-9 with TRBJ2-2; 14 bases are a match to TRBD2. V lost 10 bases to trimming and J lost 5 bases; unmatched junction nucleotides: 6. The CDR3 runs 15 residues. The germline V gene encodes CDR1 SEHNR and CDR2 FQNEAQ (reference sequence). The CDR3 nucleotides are TGTGCCATCCCGGGACTAGCGGGAGTGACCGGGGAGCTGTTTTTT. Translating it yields CAIPGLAGVTGELFF. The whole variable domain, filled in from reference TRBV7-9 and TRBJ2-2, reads DTGVSQNPRHKITKRGQNVTFRCDPISEHNRLYWYRQTLGQGPEFLTYFQNEAQLEKSRLLSDRFSAERPKGSFSTLEIQRTEQGDSAMYLCAIPGLAGVTGELFFGEGSRLTVL.

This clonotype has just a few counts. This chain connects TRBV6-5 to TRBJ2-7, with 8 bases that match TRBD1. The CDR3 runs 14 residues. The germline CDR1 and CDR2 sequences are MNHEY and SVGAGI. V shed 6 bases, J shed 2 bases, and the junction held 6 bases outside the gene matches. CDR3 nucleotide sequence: TGTGCCAGCAGCATGACAGGGGCCACCTACGAGCAGTACTTC. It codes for CASSMTGATYEQYF.

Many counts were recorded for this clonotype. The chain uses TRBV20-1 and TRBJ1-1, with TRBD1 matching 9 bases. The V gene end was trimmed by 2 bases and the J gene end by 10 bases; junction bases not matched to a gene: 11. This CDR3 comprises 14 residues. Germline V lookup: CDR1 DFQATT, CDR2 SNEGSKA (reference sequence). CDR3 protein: CSARRTGEHQGAFF. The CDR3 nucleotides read TGCAGTGCTAGACGGACAGGGGAGCACCAGGGAGCTTTCTTT.

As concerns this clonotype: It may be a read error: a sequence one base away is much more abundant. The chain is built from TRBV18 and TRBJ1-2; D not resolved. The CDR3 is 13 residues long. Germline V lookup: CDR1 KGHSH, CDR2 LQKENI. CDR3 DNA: TGTGTCAGCTCAACCACGGCCTCATATGGCTACACCTTC. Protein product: CVSSTTASYGYTF.

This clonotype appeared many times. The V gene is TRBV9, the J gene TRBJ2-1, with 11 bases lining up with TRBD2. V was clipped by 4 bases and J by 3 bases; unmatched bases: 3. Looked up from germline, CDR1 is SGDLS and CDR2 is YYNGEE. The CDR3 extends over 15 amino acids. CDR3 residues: CASSYGLAGYNEQFF. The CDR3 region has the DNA TGTGCCAGCAGCTACGGACTAGCGGGCTACAATGAGCAGTTCTTC.

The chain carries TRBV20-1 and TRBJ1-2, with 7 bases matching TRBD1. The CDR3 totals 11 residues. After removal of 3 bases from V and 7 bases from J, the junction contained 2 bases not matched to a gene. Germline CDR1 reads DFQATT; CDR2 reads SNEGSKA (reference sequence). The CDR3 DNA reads TGCAGTGCTAGGACAGGGTTTGGCTACACCTTC. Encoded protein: CSARTGFGYTF.

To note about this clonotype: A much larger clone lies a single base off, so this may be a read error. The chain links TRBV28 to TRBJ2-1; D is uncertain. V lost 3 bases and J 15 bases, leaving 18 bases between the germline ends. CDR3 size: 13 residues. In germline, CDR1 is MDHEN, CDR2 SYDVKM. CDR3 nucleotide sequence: TGTGCCAGCAGTTTGTTGGGATCCTCCGATCCGTTCTTC. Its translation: CASSLLGSSDPFF.

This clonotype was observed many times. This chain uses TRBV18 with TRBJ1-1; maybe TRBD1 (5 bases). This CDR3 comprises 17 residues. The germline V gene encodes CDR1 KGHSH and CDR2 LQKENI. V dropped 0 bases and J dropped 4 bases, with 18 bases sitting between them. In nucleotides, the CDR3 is TGTGCCAGCTCACCACCGGAATGGAGGGGCGGTGGCACTGAAGCTTTCTTT. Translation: CASSPPEWRGGGTEAFF.

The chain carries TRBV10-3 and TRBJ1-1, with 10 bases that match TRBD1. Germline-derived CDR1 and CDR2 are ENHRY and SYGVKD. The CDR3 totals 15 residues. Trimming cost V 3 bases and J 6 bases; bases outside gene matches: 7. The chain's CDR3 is CAISDIDRGRAEAFF. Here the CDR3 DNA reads TGTGCCATCAGTGATATAGACAGGGGGCGGGCTGAAGCTTTCTTT.

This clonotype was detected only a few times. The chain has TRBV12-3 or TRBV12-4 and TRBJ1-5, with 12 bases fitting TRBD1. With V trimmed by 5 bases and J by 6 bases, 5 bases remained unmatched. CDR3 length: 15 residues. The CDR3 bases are TGTGCCAGCAGTGGGGGACAGGGGGCGAGTCAGCCCCAGCATTTT. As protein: CASSGGQGASQPQHF.

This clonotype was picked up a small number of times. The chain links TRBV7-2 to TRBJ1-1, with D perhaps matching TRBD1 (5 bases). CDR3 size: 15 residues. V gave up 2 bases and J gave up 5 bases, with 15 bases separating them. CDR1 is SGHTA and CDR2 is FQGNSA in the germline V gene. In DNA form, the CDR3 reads TGTGCCAGCAGCTTAAGCGGACCCTGGGGGACTGAAGCTTTCTTT. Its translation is CASSLSGPWGTEAFF.

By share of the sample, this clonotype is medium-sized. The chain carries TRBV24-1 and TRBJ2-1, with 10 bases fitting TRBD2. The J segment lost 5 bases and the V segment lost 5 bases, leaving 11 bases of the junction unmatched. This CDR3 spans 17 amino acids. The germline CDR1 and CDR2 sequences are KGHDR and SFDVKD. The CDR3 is CATSGSSTSGINNEQFF. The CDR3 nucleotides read TGTGCCACCAGTGGCTCGTCTACTAGCGGGATTAACAATGAGCAGTTCTTC.

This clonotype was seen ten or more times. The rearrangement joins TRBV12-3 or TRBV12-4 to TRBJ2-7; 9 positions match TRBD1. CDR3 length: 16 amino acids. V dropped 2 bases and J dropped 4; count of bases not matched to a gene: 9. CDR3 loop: CASSLRGMGQGYEQYF. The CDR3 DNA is TGTGCCAGCAGTTTACGGGGGATGGGACAGGGATACGAGCAGTACTTC.

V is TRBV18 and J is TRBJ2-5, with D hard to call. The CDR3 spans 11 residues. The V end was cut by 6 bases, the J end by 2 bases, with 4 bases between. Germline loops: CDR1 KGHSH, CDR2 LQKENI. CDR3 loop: CASSRQETQYF. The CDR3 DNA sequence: TGTGCCAGCTCCCGGCAAGAGACCCAGTACTTC.

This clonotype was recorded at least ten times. The CDR3 DNA reads TGCAGTGCTAGAGAGGGGCTCTCCCTCCACTTT. As protein: CSAREGLSLHF. The gene calls are TRBV20-1 and TRBJ1-6; D might be TRBD1 (5 bases). The CDR3 sequence is 11 residues long. Per the germline V gene, CDR1 is DFQATT and CDR2 is SNEGSKA (reference sequence). With 0 bases removed from V and 14 bases from J, the gap between germline ends came to 8 bases.